This record covers a single T cell receptor (beta chain). What it binds is not known. Primers for the PCR totalled 60 Vbeta and 13 Jbeta. The method was immunoSEQ multiplex PCR; TCRdb's version includes in-frame clones alone and lacks a portion of them. The sample shows around 190,000 clones, roughly nine tenths of them seen only once. This sample is drawn from a study of cytomegalovirus exposure and HLA in healthy donors. Study results and limitations: Beyond CMV serostatus, there was no information to go on about immune exposure. In an earlier analysis, in some 600 donors, most V segments appeared productive either ~87% or ~30% of the time.

Donors had nominal health at sampling but likely had unrecorded immune exposures. Germline CDR1 reads LNHDA; CDR2 reads SQIVND (reference sequence). V gave up 9 bases and J gave up 5 bases; unmatched junction bases: 15. The CDR3 has 15 residues. This TCR came from a boy aged 2 to 10 in good health and CMV-seronegative. The chain is built from TRBV19 and TRBJ1-1; 7 bases match TRBD1. Sample: PBMCs. The CDR3 DNA follows: TGTGCCAGCAGAGTTACGCCGACAGGGTGGACTGAAGCTTTCTTT. Translation: CASRVTPTGWTEAFF.